This T cell receptor (beta chain) was recorded in a study of cytomegalovirus exposure and HLA in healthy donors. Study at large: Earlier sequencing of 150 million to 200 million T cells yielded roughly 120 million unique TCR beta sequences. General observations from the study: Apparent HLA restriction characterized most CMV-associated TCR beta chains in a later analysis.

Researchers ran the PCR with 60 Vbeta and 13 Jbeta primers. Measured with immunoSEQ multiplex PCR; TCRdb has only the in-frame clones, and not every one. The sample carries approximately 200,000 clones, about four fifths recorded once. Donors in the study were healthy people who gave bone marrow. Donors were ostensibly healthy at sampling, although undocumented immune exposures were probable. Regarding this clone: Its antigen is undetermined.

There are 15 residues in the CDR3. Trimming took 1 base from V and 0 from J, leaving 8 bases between them. Germline V lookup: CDR1 SGHNT, CDR2 YYREEE (reference sequence). The sample taken for sequencing was PBMCs. This sequence joins TRBV5-4 and TRBJ1-3; weak D call: TRBD1 (6 bases). This TCR derives from a woman in her twenties or thirties in good health and CMV-seropositive. For the CDR3, the DNA is TGTGCCAGCAGCTTGACAGGGCACTCTGGAAACACCATATATTTT. Protein sequence: CASSLTGHSGNTIYF.